This T cell receptor (beta chain) was sequenced for a study of technical replicates of blood from several donors. V was trimmed by 4 bases and J by 4 bases, leaving 14 bases between them. Germline CDR1 reads SGHNT; CDR2 reads YYREEE (reference sequence). This CDR3 region has 14 residues. Repertoires were generated with immunoSEQ multiplex PCR, while TCRdb's copy carries only in-frame clones and drops some. This sample carries about 16,000 clones, approximately 87% of them seen once, and the ten largest clones take about 12%. This chain uses TRBV5-4 with TRBJ2-5; a weak D match, TRBD2 (6 bases). The sequencing sample was made of PBMCs. This sequence was found in a human donor in good health. The CDR3: CASSLGGGGETQYF. Written as DNA, the CDR3 is TGTGCCAGCAGCCTGGGTGGGGGAGGAGAGACCCAGTACTTC.